Included here is one T cell receptor (beta chain) sequence, with context. Its specificity is not known. The genomic DNA of each subset was split evenly across several immunoSEQ plates. Clones were read by immunoSEQ multiplex PCR, and TCRdb kept only the in-frame ones, dropping some. The profile shows fewer than 850,000 clones, roughly 70% of them singletons. The sample is drawn from a study of shared clonotypes between healthy human individuals. Study as a whole: CD4 naive and memory got three plates each, CD8 naive two, CD8 memory one.

From germline, CDR1 is SGHTA and CDR2 FQGNSA. V lost 2 bases and J lost 0; bases outside the gene matches: 3. This CDR3 region has 16 residues. Regarding the study as a whole: Sampling included only blood; tissue repertoires likely differ.

The sequence came from a woman in her twenties or thirties in good health. The J gene is TRBJ2-1, the V gene TRBV7-2, with 8 bases fitting TRBD2. Sequencing was performed on memory CD4+ T cells sorted from blood. Subset reported: CD45RA-negative fraction. CDR3 in amino acids: CASSLFGTSSYNEQFF. The CDR3 DNA sequence: TGTGCCAGCAGCTTATTTGGGACTAGCTCCTACAATGAGCAGTTCTTC.